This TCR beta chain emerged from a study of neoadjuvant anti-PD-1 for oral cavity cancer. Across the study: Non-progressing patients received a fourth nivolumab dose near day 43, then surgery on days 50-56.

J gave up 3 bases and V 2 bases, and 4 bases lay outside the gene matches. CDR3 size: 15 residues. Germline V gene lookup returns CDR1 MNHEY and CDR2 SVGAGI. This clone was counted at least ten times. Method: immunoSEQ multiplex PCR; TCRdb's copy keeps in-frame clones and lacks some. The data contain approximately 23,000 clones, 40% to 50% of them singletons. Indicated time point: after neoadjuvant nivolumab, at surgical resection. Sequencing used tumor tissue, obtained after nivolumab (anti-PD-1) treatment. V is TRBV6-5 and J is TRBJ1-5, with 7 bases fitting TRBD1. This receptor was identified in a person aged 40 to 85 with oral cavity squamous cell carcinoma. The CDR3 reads CASSYRQGNNQPQHF. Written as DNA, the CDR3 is TGTGCCAGCAGTTACCGACAGGGAAACAATCAGCCCCAGCATTTT.